Below are 11 T cell receptor beta chains sequenced from a single sample in a study of identifying expanded T cells in peripheral blood. Clones were sequenced by immunoSEQ multiplex PCR, and TCRdb holds only the in-frame ones, with some missing. The sample includes about 91,000 clones, around 88% of them seen just once. What was sequenced was blood. The receptors were gathered from a person aged 18 to 75 in good health.

The V gene is TRBV7-2, the J gene TRBJ1-4; TRBD1 matches at 7 bases. The CDR3 is made up of 14 amino acids. Germline CDR1 is SGHTA and CDR2 is FQGNSA. Trimming removed 5 bases from V and 8 bases from J; junction bases left unmatched: 8. Here the CDR3 reads CASSLGQVGEKLFF. Here the CDR3 DNA reads TGTGCCAGCAGCCTAGGACAGGTTGGGGAAAAACTGTTTTTT.

The CDR3 DNA is TGCAGCTTTGGAGAGGGGGACGGCTACACCTTC. Its protein product is CSFGEGDGYTF. This sequence joins TRBV29-1 and TRBJ1-2; D is perhaps TRBD1 (6 bases). CDR3 length: 11 residues. Trimming left V 8 bases short and J 8 bases short, with 15 bases between. Germline CDR1 and CDR2: SQVTM and ANQGSEA.

The genes are TRBV19 and TRBJ2-3; the D is unclear. CDR1 and CDR2 (germline): LNHDA, SQIVND (reference sequence). This CDR3 comprises 14 residues. Trimming pared 4 bases from V and 2 bases from J, leaving 10 bases between. The CDR3, as DNA: TGTGCCAGTAGTACGGGTCAGTACACAGATACGCAGTATTTT. Translated: CASSTGQYTDTQYF.

The J gene is TRBJ2-7, the V gene TRBV28, with TRBD1 identical over 8 bases. Germline V gene data show CDR1 as MDHEN and CDR2 as SYDVKM. The CDR3 covers 13 residues. Trimming removed 4 bases from V and 4 bases from J; junction bases left unmatched: 3. In DNA form, the CDR3 reads TGTGCCAGCAGTTACGGGACAGGTTACGAGCAGTACTTC. Protein sequence: CASSYGTGYEQYF. The full variable domain, completed using reference TRBV28 and TRBJ2-7, is DVKVTQSSRYLVKRTGEKVFLECVQDMDHENMFWYRQDPGLGLRLIYFSYDVKMKEKGDIPEGYSVSREKKERFSLILESASTNQTSMYLCASSYGTGYEQYFGPGTRLTVT.

This rearrangement joins TRBV5-4 to TRBJ2-7, with D perhaps being TRBD1 or TRBD2 (6 bases each). The germline gives CDR1 SGHNT, CDR2 YYREEE (reference sequence). V gave up 4 bases and J gave up 4 bases, with 15 bases separating them. The CDR3 totals 14 residues. Written as DNA, the CDR3 is TGTGCCAGCAGCATTGGAGGGGGGAGTTACGAGCAGTACTTC. Its protein is CASSIGGGSYEQYF.

The chain couples TRBV19 to TRBJ2-6; 12 nucleotides match TRBD1. V lost 2 bases and J lost 2; bases outside the gene matches: 10. CDR1 is LNHDA, CDR2 SQIVND, per germline (reference sequence). There are 20 residues in the CDR3. The CDR3 sequence is CASSITRDRGQLTGANVLTF. The CDR3 nucleotides read TGTGCCAGTAGTATAACTAGGGACAGGGGGCAATTGACTGGGGCCAACGTCCTGACTTTC. Full variable domain (remainder filled in from reference TRBV19 and TRBJ2-6): DGGITQSPKYLFRKEGQNVTLSCEQNLNHDAMYWYRQDPGQGLRLIYYSQIVNDFQKGDIAEGYSVSREKKESFPLTVTSAQKNPTAFYLCASSITRDRGQLTGANVLTFGAGSRLTVL.

The chain uses TRBV7-9 and TRBJ1-5; no firm D call. CDR1 and CDR2 from the germline V gene are SEHNR and FQNEAQ (reference sequence). V lost 0 bases, J lost 7 bases, and 4 bases lay in between. CDR3 size: 12 residues. CDR3 sequence (DNA): TGTGCCAGCAGCTTAGCCGGACAGCCCCAGCATTTT. This gives the protein CASSLAGQPQHF.

V and J are TRBV14 and TRBJ2-1, with 8 nucleotides matching TRBD1. In germline, CDR1 is SGHDN, CDR2 FVKESK. This CDR3 comprises 15 residues. Trimming took 5 bases from V and 0 from J; bases not matched to a gene: 3. CDR3 sequence (DNA): TGTGCCAGCAGCAAAGGACAGGGCTCCTACAATGAGCAGTTCTTC. As protein: CASSKGQGSYNEQFF. Drawing the rest from reference TRBV14 and TRBJ2-1, the complete variable domain is EAGVTQFPSHSVIEKGQTVTLRCDPISGHDNLYWYRRVMGKEIKFLLHFVKESKQDESGMPNNRFLAERTGGTYSTLKVQPAELEDSGVYFCASSKGQGSYNEQFFGPGTRLTVL.

The rearrangement links TRBV4-3 to TRBJ2-7, with 8 bases aligning to TRBD2. J gave up 4 bases and V 0 bases, and 5 bases lay outside the gene matches. This CDR3 spans 15 amino acids. CDR1 LGHNA and CDR2 YSLEER come from the germline V gene. CDR3 in amino acids: CASSQDHASGYEQYF. The DNA for the CDR3 is TGCGCCAGCAGCCAAGATCATGCTAGCGGGTACGAGCAGTACTTC.

CDR3 loop: CASSPDSAGGLVGEQFF. CDR3 coding DNA: TGCGCCAGCAGCCCTGACTCCGCGGGGGGGCTAGTTGGTGAGCAGTTCTTC. The chain couples TRBV5-1 to TRBJ2-1, with 9 bases identical to TRBD2. This CDR3 has 17 amino acids. The V gene end was trimmed by 4 bases and the J gene end by 9 bases; junction bases not matched to a gene: 17. The V gene's germline CDR1 is SGHRS and CDR2 YFSETQ.

The genes are TRBV30 and TRBJ2-2; D is unclear. From germline, CDR1 is GTSNPN and CDR2 SVGIG (reference sequence). The V end was cut by 1 base, the J end by 2 bases, with 8 bases between. There are 14 residues in the CDR3. This CDR3 reads CAWSAQSNTGELFF. CDR3 in DNA: TGTGCCTGGAGTGCCCAATCTAACACCGGGGAGCTGTTTTTT. The full variable domain, its missing parts supplied by reference TRBV30 and TRBJ2-2, is SQTIHQWPATLVQPVGSPLSLECTVEGTSNPNLYWYRQAAGRGLQLLFYSVGIGQISSEVPQNLSASRPQDRQFILSSKKLLLSDSGFYLCAWSAQSNTGELFFGEGSRLTVL.